This TCR beta chain stems from a study of CD4 T cells in lung cancer (dated by TCRdb to about 2019). Concerning the study at large: The study screened blood T cells of NSCLC patients for responses to candidate mutation-encoded neoepitopes and isolated neoantigen-specific CD4+ T-cell clones and TCRs. Before blood donation, patients had received treatments including platinum chemotherapy, and some received nivolumab or pembrolizumab. TCRB deep sequencing tracked the frequency of neoantigen-specific clonotypes in tumor resections, non-adjacent lung and cultured T-cell products. The patients who underwent resection had lung adenocarcinoma or squamous cell carcinoma, were aged 60 to 69 when blood was donated, and were mostly former smokers. Tumor and non-adjacent lung tissue came from a handful of patients undergoing curative-intent resections for stage I-III non-small cell lung cancer. General conclusions and limits of the study: Some blood-derived responses might reflect in vitro priming of naive T cells or cross-reactivity rather than memory responses to the cancer.

Concerning this clone: Its antigen remains unidentified. Nothing much larger sits one base from this clone, and base qualities are not available.

Non-adjacent lung tissue was taken as far as possible from the malignant lesion, at least 3 cm away, from the same resection. Receptor amplification or capture employed the immunoSEQ multiplex PCR assay. Qiagen DNeasy or QIAamp micro DNA kits were used to isolate DNA, and the Adaptive Biotechnology human TCRB sequencing kit was used to sequence TCRB. An Illumina MiSeq was used to sequence the TCRB libraries. The paper's processing steps were these. The kit provider's software was used to analyze TCRB sequence data, and Fisher's exact test was used to test clonotype templates for tumor enrichment. As stored in TCRdb, this immuneACCESS dataset retains in-frame rearrangements with V and J assigned. A fraction of the clones does not appear; measured against another copy, unresolved V genes explain less than half of the discrepancy, and the remainder lacks a known reason. V and J calls and clone size are copied from that table; D and trimming were computed from the DNA. This sample lists roughly 9,800 clones; more than 60% were detected once. Jointly, the top ten make up 15% of the sample.

Sequenced sample: normal lung tissue taken away from the tumor. The sequence came from a man aged 60-69 years with non-small cell lung cancer.

The nucleotides are TGCGCCAGCAGCTTCGGGACAAACGGGTCACCCCTCCACTTT. Its coded protein is CASSFGTNGSPLHF. The V and J genes are TRBV5-1 and TRBJ1-6, and the D gene may be TRBD1, 6 bases matching. From a lookup of the germline V gene, CDR1 and CDR2 are SGHRS and YFSETQ. V and J lose 2 bases and 10 bases, and a span of 13 bases separates them. Reading from cysteine to phenylalanine, the CDR3 counts 14 amino acids. Only the CDR3 DNA is retained, 42 bases long and in frame from the first base.